This TCR beta chain was sequenced in a study of T cell responses to AZD1222 COVID-19 vaccine. For the study at large: Whether given at about 4 or about 12 weeks, second doses were pooled.

Study findings and constraints: As reported, nearly half of all spike-specific TCRs target variant regions that are unmutated. Spike-specific TCR depth and breadth grew after two AZD1222 doses. CD4 TCRs covered the whole spike, strongest at regions 160-218 and 743-854.

Concerning this clone: Its antigen remains unidentified.

Germline V gene lookup returns CDR1 LNHDA and CDR2 SQIVND (reference sequence). There are 12 residues in the CDR3. V was clipped by 7 bases and J by 1 base, with 7 bases between them. The protocol was immunoSEQ multiplex PCR, while the TCRdb copy is restricted to in-frame clones and leaves out a portion. The sample shows 95,000 to 150,000 clones, roughly 91% of them seen only once. This sequence joins TRBV19 and TRBJ1-1; no definite D call. Sequencing was performed on peripheral blood, taken on day 0 of AZD1222 vaccination. This TCR was sampled from an adult in good health. CDR3 protein: CASMPGNTEAFF. The CDR3 DNA follows: TGTGCCAGTATGCCAGGGAACACTGAAGCTTTCTTT.